This is a list of T cell receptor beta chains from one sample in a study of blood T cell repertoires in COVID-19. TCRdb's copy holds only in-frame clones and misses some; the assay was immunoSEQ multiplex PCR. The sample comprises fewer than 300,000 clones, around 86% of which are singletons, and around 3.2% rests with the top ten. Specimen: peripheral blood. These TCRs come from a woman in her sixties with active or convalescent COVID-19. CDR3s include the opening cysteine and the closing phenylalanine or tryptophan. The D gene is left open where the match is weak. Expanded clones are given a class, and other clones once, few, many or no size at all.

v_call,j_call,d_call,clone_size,cdr3_aa,cdr3_nt
TRBV6-5,TRBJ1-2,-,-,CASSRPGTDYGYTF,TGTGCCAGCAGCCGGCCCGGGACTGACTATGGCTACACCTTC
TRBV7-2,TRBJ2-1,TRBD2,-,CASSVVVLAGGEQFF,TGTGCCAGCAGCGTAGTCGTACTAGCGGGGGGTGAGCAGTTCTTC
TRBV3-1/TRBV3-2,TRBJ2-5,-,once,CASSQAQVWGEETQYF,TGTGCCAGCAGCCAAGCGCAGGTATGGGGAGAAGAGACCCAGTACTTC
TRBV7-3,TRBJ1-2,-,-,CASSSPETGDGYTF,TGTGCCAGCAGCAGCCCCGAGACAGGTGATGGCTACACCTTC
TRBV3-1/TRBV3-2,TRBJ2-2,TRBD2,once,CASSQRRLAGGTGELFF,TGTGCCAGCAGCCAGCGGAGACTAGCGGGGGGGACCGGGGAGCTGTTTTTT
TRBV6-5,TRBJ1-2,-,-,CASSLGSGYLNYGYTF,TGTGCCAGCAGTTTAGGTTCAGGGTATCTGAACTATGGCTACACCTTC
TRBV4-3,TRBJ2-7,-,-,CASSQGRPSYEQYF,TGCGCCAGCAGCCAAGGGAGGCCCTCCTACGAGCAGTACTTC
TRBV15,TRBJ1-5,-,-,CATGDINQPQHF,TGTGCCACAGGGGACATCAATCAGCCCCAGCATTTT
TRBV10-2,TRBJ2-5,TRBD2,-,CASSLTSGGETQYF,TGCGCCAGCAGTCTGACTAGCGGGGGAGAGACCCAGTACTTC
TRBV5-1,TRBJ2-5,-,-,CASSLGQGRVETQYF,TGCGCCAGCAGCTTGGGACAGGGGAGGGTAGAGACCCAGTACTTC
TRBV20-1,TRBJ1-6,TRBD1,-,CSASRDRGTSYNSPLHF,TGCAGTGCTAGTCGTGACAGGGGGACGTCCTATAATTCACCCCTCCACTTT
TRBV12-3/TRBV12-4,TRBJ2-7,-,-,CASTSLEGEQYF,TGTGCCAGCACTTCCCTTGAGGGCGAGCAGTACTTC
TRBV30,TRBJ2-5,TRBD2,-,CAWSVARRGALETQYF,TGTGCCTGGAGTGTCGCCCGGCGGGGGGCCCTAGAGACCCAGTACTTC
TRBV10-1,TRBJ2-3,TRBD2,-,CASSENSGGRDTQYF,TGCGCCAGCAGTGAAAATAGCGGGGGGAGAGATACGCAGTATTTT
TRBV18,TRBJ1-1,TRBD1,-,CASSPPRGQGALKAFF,TGTGCCAGCTCACCACCGAGGGGACAGGGCGCACTGAAGGCTTTCTTT
TRBV19,TRBJ2-3,-,-,CATRGGGDTQYF,TGTGCCACCCGAGGAGGAGGGGATACGCAGTATTTT
TRBV7-9,TRBJ2-3,TRBD2,-,CASAPASGAPGPDTQYF,TGTGCCAGCGCCCCCGCTAGCGGGGCCCCAGGGCCAGATACGCAGTATTTT
TRBV6-5,TRBJ1-1,-,-,CASSYGGRSTEAFF,TGTGCCAGCAGTTACGGGGGCAGGAGCACTGAAGCTTTCTTT
TRBV29-1,TRBJ2-3,TRBD2,-,CSVEGRGGSTDTQYF,TGCAGCGTTGAAGGGCGGGGGGGAAGCACAGATACGCAGTATTTT
TRBV15,TRBJ2-5,-,-,CATSRVDWLQETQYF,TGTGCCACCAGCAGAGTTGATTGGCTCCAAGAGACCCAGTACTTC
TRBV7-9,TRBJ2-3,TRBD2,-,CASSLATSGVVTDTQYF,TGTGCCAGCAGCTTAGCGACTAGCGGGGTGGTCACAGATACGCAGTATTTT
TRBV19,TRBJ2-7,-,few,CASSHRGLVYEQYF,TGTGCCAGTAGTCACAGGGGACTTGTGTACGAGCAGTACTTC
TRBV19,TRBJ2-1,TRBD1,-,CASSLGTAVCEQFF,TGTGCCAGTAGCCTCGGGACAGCGGTATGTGAGCAGTTCTTC
TRBV7-9,TRBJ1-2,-,-,CASSLVGGVYGYTF,TGTGCCAGCAGCCTAGTCGGGGGTGTCTATGGCTACACCTTC
TRBV2,TRBJ1-5,-,-,CASSGRVSNQPQHF,TGTGCCAGCAGTGGACGGGTTAGCAATCAGCCCCAGCATTTT
TRBV2,TRBJ1-4,-,-,CASSDRGGNEKLFF,TGTGCCAGCAGTGACCGGGGGGGGAATGAAAAACTGTTTTTT
TRBV7-9,TRBJ2-3,-,-,CASSFYSIQGDTQYF,TGTGCCAGCAGCTTTTACAGTATCCAGGGGGATACGCAGTATTTT
TRBV7-6,TRBJ2-1,TRBD2,-,CASSSRVAGGYNEQFF,TGTGCCAGCAGCAGCCGGGTAGCGGGGGGGTACAATGAGCAGTTCTTC
TRBV5-4,TRBJ2-3,TRBD2,-,CASSLDLAGHTDTQYF,TGTGCCAGCAGCTTGGATCTAGCGGGGCACACAGATACGCAGTATTTT
TRBV19,TRBJ2-1,TRBD2,-,CASSIGMGLAGNEQFF,TGTGCCAGTAGTATAGGGATGGGACTAGCGGGGAACGAGCAGTTCTTC
TRBV25-1,TRBJ1-3,-,-,CASSESTGIFTGNTIYF,TGTGCCAGCAGTGAATCAACAGGTATATTCACTGGAAACACCATATATTTT
TRBV7-2,TRBJ1-2,TRBD1,-,CASSLVQGDMYGYTF,TGTGCCAGCAGCTTAGTGCAGGGGGACATGTATGGCTACACCTTC
TRBV5-1,TRBJ2-3,TRBD1,-,CASRAGTGREDTQYF,TGCGCCAGCAGGGCCGGGACAGGGAGGGAAGATACGCAGTATTTT
TRBV7-6,TRBJ1-6,TRBD1,-,CASSPSTGALLASPLHF,TGTGCCAGCAGCCCCAGTACAGGGGCCTTACTCGCCTCACCCCTCCACTTT
TRBV3-1/TRBV3-2,TRBJ2-1,-,-,CASSQVGQVTYNEQFF,TGTGCCAGCAGCCAAGTAGGTCAGGTAACCTACAATGAGCAGTTCTTC
TRBV5-1,TRBJ1-3,-,-,CASSLTVTTGNTIYF,TGCGCCAGCAGCCTGACAGTGACCACTGGAAACACCATATATTTT
TRBV4-1,TRBJ2-1,TRBD2,-,CASSPGTSGATDEQFF,TGCGCCAGCAGCCCGGGGACTAGCGGGGCGACCGATGAGCAGTTCTTC
TRBV3-1/TRBV3-2,TRBJ2-5,-,once,CASSQQAAQETQYF,TGTGCCAGCAGCCAACAAGCGGCCCAAGAGACCCAGTACTTC
TRBV6-5,TRBJ1-5,-,few,CASTLRNNQPQHF,TGTGCCAGCACCTTGAGGAACAATCAGCCCCAGCATTTT
TRBV9,TRBJ2-3,TRBD2,-,CASSEGLAGGITDTQYF,TGTGCCAGCAGCGAGGGGCTAGCGGGGGGCATCACAGATACGCAGTATTTT
TRBV3-1/TRBV3-2,TRBJ1-1,-,medium-sized,CASSQGPEGTEAFF,TGTGCCAGCAGCCAAGGGCCGGAGGGGACTGAAGCTTTCTTT